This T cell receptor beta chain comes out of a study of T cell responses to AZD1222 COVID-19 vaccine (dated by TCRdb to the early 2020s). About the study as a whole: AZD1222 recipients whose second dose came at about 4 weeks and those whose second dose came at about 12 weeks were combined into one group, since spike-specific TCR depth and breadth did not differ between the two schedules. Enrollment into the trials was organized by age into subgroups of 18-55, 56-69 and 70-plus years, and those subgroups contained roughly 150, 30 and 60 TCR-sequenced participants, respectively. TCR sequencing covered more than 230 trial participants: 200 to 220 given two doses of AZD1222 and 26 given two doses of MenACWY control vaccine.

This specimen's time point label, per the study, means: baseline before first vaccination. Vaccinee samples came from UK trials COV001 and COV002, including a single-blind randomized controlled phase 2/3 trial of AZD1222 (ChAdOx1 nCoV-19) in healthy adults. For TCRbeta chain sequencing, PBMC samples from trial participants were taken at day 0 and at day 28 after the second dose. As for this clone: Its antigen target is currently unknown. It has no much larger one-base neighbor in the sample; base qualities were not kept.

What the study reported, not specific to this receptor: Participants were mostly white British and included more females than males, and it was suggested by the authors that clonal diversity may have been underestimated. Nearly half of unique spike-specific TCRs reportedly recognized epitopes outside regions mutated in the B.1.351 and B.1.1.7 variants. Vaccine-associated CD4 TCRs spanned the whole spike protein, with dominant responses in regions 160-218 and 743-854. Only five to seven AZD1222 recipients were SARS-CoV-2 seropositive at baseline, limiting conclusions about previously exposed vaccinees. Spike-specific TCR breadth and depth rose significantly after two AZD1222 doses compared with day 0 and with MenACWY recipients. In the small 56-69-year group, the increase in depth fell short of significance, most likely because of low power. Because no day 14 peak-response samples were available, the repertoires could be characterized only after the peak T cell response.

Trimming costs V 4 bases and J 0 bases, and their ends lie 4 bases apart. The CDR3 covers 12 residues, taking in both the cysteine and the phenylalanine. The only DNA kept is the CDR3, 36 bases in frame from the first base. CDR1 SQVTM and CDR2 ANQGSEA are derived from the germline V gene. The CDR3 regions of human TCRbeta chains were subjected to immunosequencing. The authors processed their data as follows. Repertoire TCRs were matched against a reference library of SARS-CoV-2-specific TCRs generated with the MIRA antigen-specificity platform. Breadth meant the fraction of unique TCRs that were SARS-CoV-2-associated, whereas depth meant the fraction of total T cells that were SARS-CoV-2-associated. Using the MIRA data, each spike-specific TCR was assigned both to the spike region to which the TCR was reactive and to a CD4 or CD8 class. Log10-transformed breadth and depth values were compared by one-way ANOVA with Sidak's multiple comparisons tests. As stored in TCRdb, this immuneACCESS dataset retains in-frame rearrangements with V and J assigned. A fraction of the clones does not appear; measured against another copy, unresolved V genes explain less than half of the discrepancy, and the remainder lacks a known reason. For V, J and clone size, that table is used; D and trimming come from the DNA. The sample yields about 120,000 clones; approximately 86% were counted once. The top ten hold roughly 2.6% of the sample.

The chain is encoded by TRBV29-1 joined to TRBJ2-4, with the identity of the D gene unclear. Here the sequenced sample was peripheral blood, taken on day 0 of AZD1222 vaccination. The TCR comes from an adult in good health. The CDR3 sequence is CSVGEAKNIQYF. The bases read TGCAGCGTTGGAGAAGCCAAAAACATTCAGTACTTC.